The rows below give T cell receptor beta chains drawn from one sample of a study of OX40 agonist ivuxolimab in advanced cancers. The data were produced by immunoSEQ multiplex PCR, yet TCRdb's version contains in-frame clones alone and is incomplete. The repertoire holds over 55,000 clones, with less than 90% as singletons. Material: CD4+ or CD8+ T cells sorted from blood, obtained in a trial of the OX40 agonist ivuxolimab. The origin of the receptors is an adult with an advanced solid tumor such as melanoma, head and neck, liver or kidney cancer. The CDR3 runs from the conserved cysteine through the conserved F or W. A D gene is named only where the DNA matches it firmly. The size of a clone is reported for some rows only, either as once, few or many, or as a class for expanded clones.

clone size,D gene,J gene,V gene,CDR3 DNA,CDR3 protein
once,TRBD2,TRBJ2-7,TRBV15,TGTGCCACCAGCCCGGGAGGGACTAGCGGGACCCTATCCCAAGACGAGCAGTACTTC,CATSPGGTSGTLSQDEQYF
NA,TRBD2,TRBJ2-7,TRBV6-6,TGTGCCAGCAGAGGCTCTAGCGGGAGAACCTACGAGCAGTACTTC,CASRGSSGRTYEQYF
once,NA,TRBJ2-5,TRBV4-1,TGCGCCAGCAGCCACGATTTGGAGACCCAGTACTTC,CASSHDLETQYF
few,NA,TRBJ1-2,TRBV6-6,TGTGCCAGCAGTCCTGATACAGGGTTTGGCTACACCTTC,CASSPDTGFGYTF
NA,NA,TRBJ1-2,TRBV11-2,TGTGCCAGCAGCCCCCTGGGGCTGGACTATGGCTACACCTTC,CASSPLGLDYGYTF
NA,NA,TRBJ1-1,TRBV18,TGTGCCAGCTCACCCGATTTGAACACTGAAGCTTTCTTT,CASSPDLNTEAFF
NA,NA,TRBJ2-2,TRBV11-2,TGTGCCAGCAGTTCCGCTGTGGTGTGGGGGGCGGACACCGGGGAGCTGTTTTTT,CASSSAVVWGADTGELFF
NA,NA,TRBJ2-1,TRBV28,TGTGCCAGCAGTTTATTAAGTGGGGGGTTCTACAATGAGCAGTTCTTC,CASSLLSGGFYNEQFF
NA,NA,TRBJ1-1,TRBV6-1,TGTGCCAGCAGCAGGGTATGGGACACTGAAGCTTTCTTT,CASSRVWDTEAFF
once,NA,TRBJ2-7,TRBV9,TGTGCCAGCAGCGTAGCAGCGCCCCTGACCTACGAGCAGTACTTC,CASSVAAPLTYEQYF
NA,NA,TRBJ1-3,TRBV4-3,TGCGCCAGCAGCCAAGATCGGGAGGGCCTCTCTGGAAACACCATATATTTT,CASSQDREGLSGNTIYF
NA,NA,TRBJ1-5,TRBV7-9,TGTGCCAGCAGCCTGGAAAAGAATCAGCCCCAGCATTTT,CASSLEKNQPQHF
NA,NA,TRBJ2-1,TRBV7-9,TGTGCCAGCAGCTCGTTCGGGACCCAATACAATGAGCAGTTCTTC,CASSSFGTQYNEQFF
once,NA,TRBJ1-2,TRBV7-8,TGTGCCAGCAGCTTAAGCTTTGATGGTAACTATGGCTACACCTTC,CASSLSFDGNYGYTF
NA,TRBD2,TRBJ2-5,TRBV11-1,TGTGCCAGCAGCTTTCGACCGGGGGGACTAGAGACCCAGTACTTC,CASSFRPGGLETQYF
NA,NA,TRBJ2-5,TRBV7-6,TGTGCCAGCAGCTTAGTTCTAGCCCCTGATTTAACCCAGTACTTC,CASSLVLAPDLTQYF
NA,NA,TRBJ1-2,TRBV7-2,TGTGCCAGCAGCGCGCGGGCCAACTATGGCTACACCTTC,CASSARANYGYTF
NA,TRBD1,TRBJ2-7,TRBV15,TGTGCCACCAGCAGTGCCGACAGGGAGCGACCTAATTACTTC,CATSSADRERPNYF
NA,TRBD1,TRBJ1-1,TRBV25-1,TGTGCCAGCAGCCCATCCCAGACAGGGGACACTGAAGCTTTCTTT,CASSPSQTGDTEAFF
once,NA,TRBJ2-7,TRBV27,TGTGCCAGCAGTCGTATTCCGGGACTCCACCCTCCTTACGAGCAGTACTTC,CASSRIPGLHPPYEQYF
NA,NA,TRBJ2-1,TRBV20-1,TGCAGTGCGAAAGATAGCCTTGAGCAGTTCTTC,CSAKDSLEQFF
NA,TRBD1,TRBJ2-2,TRBV7-3,TGTGCCAGCAGCTTAGAAACAGGGGGCTTCGGGGAGCTGTTTTTT,CASSLETGGFGELFF
NA,NA,TRBJ1-1,TRBV28,TGTGCCAGCAGCCCACATAGGGTCACTGAAGCTTTCTTT,CASSPHRVTEAFF
NA,NA,TRBJ1-1,TRBV6-1,TGTGCCAGCAGTGTTGGGAACACTGAAGCTTTCTTT,CASSVGNTEAFF
NA,NA,TRBJ2-7,TRBV7-2,TGTGCCAGCAGCCAAAACATGATCTACGAGCAGTACTTC,CASSQNMIYEQYF
NA,TRBD2,TRBJ2-7,TRBV9,TGTGCCAGCAGCGTAGGGGCTAGCGGGACCTACGAGCAGTACTTC,CASSVGASGTYEQYF
NA,TRBD2,TRBJ2-5,TRBV5-8,TGTGCCAGCAGCCCTCCGGGAGGCCAAGAGACCCAGTACTTC,CASSPPGGQETQYF
once,NA,TRBJ2-6,TRBV5-6,TGTGCCAGCAGCTTGAGGCGGTCAGGGAGCTCTGGGGCCAACGTCCTGACTTTC,CASSLRRSGSSGANVLTF
NA,NA,TRBJ2-7,TRBV7-9,TGTGCCAGCAGCTTGTATCAGCGTCTCTCCTACGAGCAGTACTTC,CASSLYQRLSYEQYF
few,NA,TRBJ1-6,TRBV30,TGTGCCTGGAGTGTGGGCAATGGACCCCTCCACTTT,CAWSVGNGPLHF
NA,NA,TRBJ1-2,TRBV18,TGTGCCAGCTCACCACCGGACAGTGACTATGGCTACACCTTC,CASSPPDSDYGYTF
NA,NA,TRBJ1-2,TRBV7-2,TGTGCCAGCAGCTTAGAAGTGGGGGGCTACACCTTC,CASSLEVGGYTF
NA,TRBD2,TRBJ2-5,TRBV6-5,TGTGCCAGCAGTTACAGCGGGGCCAGCCAAGAGACCCAGTACTTC,CASSYSGASQETQYF
NA,TRBD1,TRBJ1-5,TRBV19,TGTGCCAGTAGTATAGTACAGGGGGCCGACATAGGTCAGCCCCAGCATTTT,CASSIVQGADIGQPQHF
NA,NA,TRBJ2-4,TRBV6-6,TGTGCCAGCAGTTCGGAGGGGTTAGCCAAAAACATTCAGTACTTC,CASSSEGLAKNIQYF
NA,NA,TRBJ2-7,TRBV4-1,TGCGCCAGCAGCCAAGTAGGCGGAGGGGGAGGGAGCTCCTACGAGCAGTACTTC,CASSQVGGGGGSSYEQYF
NA,NA,TRBJ2-5,TRBV29-1,TGCAGCGTTGAAGGACAGTCGGAGACCCAGTACTTC,CSVEGQSETQYF
once,NA,TRBJ1-1,TRBV7-9,TGTGCCAGCAGCTCCAGACACACTGAAGCTTTCTTT,CASSSRHTEAFF
NA,TRBD2,TRBJ2-1,TRBV6-5,TGTGCCAGCAGTTTTGGTCTAGCGGATAACAATGAGCAGTTCTTC,CASSFGLADNNEQFF
NA,NA,TRBJ1-5,TRBV19,TGTGCCAGTAGTATTCATAGGGATGGGTCGCAGCCCCAGCATTTT,CASSIHRDGSQPQHF
NA,NA,TRBJ1-2,TRBV2,TGTGCCAGCAGTGTTGATACCGCGAGGAGTGGCTACACCTTC,CASSVDTARSGYTF
NA,NA,TRBJ1-1,TRBV28,TGTGCCAGCAGTTTACCCGGAGGCACTGAAGCTTTCTTT,CASSLPGGTEAFF
few,TRBD1,TRBJ2-1,TRBV7-2,TGTGCCAGCAGCGGGACAGGGGCCAGCGGGAGCGGGCAGTTCTTC,CASSGTGASGSGQFF
NA,TRBD1,TRBJ2-3,TRBV28,TGTGCCAGCAGTTCCCCGGGACAGGGGCTCACAGATACGCAGTATTTT,CASSSPGQGLTDTQYF
NA,TRBD1,TRBJ2-7,TRBV5-1,TGCGCCAGCAGCCCGGACAGGGACTACGAGCAGTACTTC,CASSPDRDYEQYF
NA,NA,TRBJ2-1,TRBV4-3,TGCGCCAGCAGCGACACGTACCGGGACCGACCCTCCAATGAGCAGTTCTTC,CASSDTYRDRPSNEQFF
NA,NA,TRBJ2-5,TRBV14,TGTGCCAGCAGCCAAGCCAGGGAGCAGTACTTC,CASSQAREQYF
NA,TRBD2,TRBJ2-3,TRBV7-2,TGTGCCAGCAGCTTACGAGGTAGCGGGGGAACCACAGATACGCAGTATTTT,CASSLRGSGGTTDTQYF
NA,NA,TRBJ1-2,TRBV27,TGTGCCAGCAGTTCTGGACCCTATGGCTACACCTTC,CASSSGPYGYTF
NA,NA,TRBJ1-4,TRBV6-1,TGTGCCAGCAGTAAGCGGAAAGGAAATGAAAAACTGTTTTTT,CASSKRKGNEKLFF
NA,NA,TRBJ2-2,TRBV10-2,TGCGCCAGCAGTGCAACAGCGTCGAGCACCGGGGAGCTGTTTTTT,CASSATASSTGELFF